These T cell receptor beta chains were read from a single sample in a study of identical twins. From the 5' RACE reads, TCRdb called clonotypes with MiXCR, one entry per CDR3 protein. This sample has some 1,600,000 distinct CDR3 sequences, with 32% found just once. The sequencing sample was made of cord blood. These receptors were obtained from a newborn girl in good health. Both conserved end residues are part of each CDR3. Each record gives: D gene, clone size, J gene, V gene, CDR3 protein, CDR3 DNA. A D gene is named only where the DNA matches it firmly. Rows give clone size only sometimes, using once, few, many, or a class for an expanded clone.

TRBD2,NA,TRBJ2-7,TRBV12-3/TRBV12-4,CASSSWTSGRNNEQYF,TGTGCCAGCAGTTCCTGGACTAGCGGGAGGAACAATGAGCAGTACTTC
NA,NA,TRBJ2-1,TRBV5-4,CASSRDYSGTTNEQFF,TGTGCCAGCAGCCGTGATTATAGCGGTACCACCAATGAGCAGTTCTTC
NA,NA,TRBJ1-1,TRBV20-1,CSARPPGRLNTEAFF,TGCAGTGCTAGGCCGCCGGGACGGTTGAACACTGAAGCTTTCTTT
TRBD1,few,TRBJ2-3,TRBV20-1,CSATDRVYDTQYF,TGCAGTGCCACGGACAGGGTATACGATACGCAGTATTTT
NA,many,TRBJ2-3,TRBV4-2,CASSQDEGPGTSTDTQYF,TGTGCCAGCAGCCAAGATGAGGGGCCCGGGACTAGCACAGATACGCAGTATTTT
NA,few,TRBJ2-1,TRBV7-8,CASSLGRLPSSYNEQFF,TGTGCCAGCAGCTTAGGCCGCTTGCCAAGCTCCTACAATGAGCAGTTCTTC
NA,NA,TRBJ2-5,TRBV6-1,CASSERTFGETQYF,TGTGCCAGCAGTGAACGGACCTTCGGAGAGACCCAGTACTTC
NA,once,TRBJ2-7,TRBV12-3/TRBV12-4,CASSSHAMCNEQYF,TGTGCCAGCAGTTCCCATGCCATGTGTAACGAGCAGTACTTC
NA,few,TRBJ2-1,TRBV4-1,CASSHLARHNEQFF,TGCGCCAGCAGCCACCTAGCAAGGCACAATGAGCAGTTCTTC
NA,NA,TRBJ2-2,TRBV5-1,CASSLASDTGELFF,TGCGCCAGCAGCTTGGCGTCAGACACCGGGGAGCTGTTTTTT
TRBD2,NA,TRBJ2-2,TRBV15,CATSRLYSGGNTGELFF,TGTGCCACCAGCAGATTATATAGCGGGGGGAACACCGGGGAGCTGTTTTTT
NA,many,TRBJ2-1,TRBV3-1,CASSRGGLNEQFF,TGTGCCAGCAGCCGAGGCGGTTTAAATGAGCAGTTCTTC
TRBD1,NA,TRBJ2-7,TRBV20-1,CSARDGDRGSSYEQYF,TGCAGTGCTAGAGATGGTGACAGGGGGAGCTCCTACGAGCAGTACTTC
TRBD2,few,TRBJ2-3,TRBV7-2,CASSLQTSGTDTQYF,TGTGCCAGCAGTTTACAGACTAGCGGGACAGATACGCAGTATTTT
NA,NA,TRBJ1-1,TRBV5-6,CASSEQGRAFF,TGTGCCAGCAGCGAGCAGGGCCGAGCTTTCTTT
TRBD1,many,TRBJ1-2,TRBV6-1,CASSEQGVYGYTF,TGTGCCAGCAGTGAACAGGGGGTTTATGGCTACACCTTC
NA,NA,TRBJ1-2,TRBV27,CASRQATGYGYTF,TGTGCCAGCAGACAGGCCACTGGCTATGGCTACACCTTC
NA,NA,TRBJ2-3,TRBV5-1,CASSPGPLSTDTQYF,TGCGCCAGCAGCCCTGGTCCTCTGAGCACAGATACGCAGTATTTT
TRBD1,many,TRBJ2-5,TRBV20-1,CSATTGSGTQETQYF,TGCAGTGCTACGACAGGGTCGGGGACCCAAGAGACCCAGTACTTC
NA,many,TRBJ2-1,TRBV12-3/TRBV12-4,CASSSLEDNEQFF,TGTGCCAGCAGTTCCCTGGAGGACAATGAGCAGTTCTTC
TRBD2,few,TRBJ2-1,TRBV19,CASSIIGLVNEQFF,TGTGCCAGTAGTATAATCGGACTAGTCAATGAGCAGTTCTTC
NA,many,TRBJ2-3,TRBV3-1,CASSQQGSDTQYF,TGTGCCAGCAGCCAACAGGGGTCAGATACGCAGTATTTT
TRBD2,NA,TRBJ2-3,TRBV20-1,CSARGRSGTDTQYF,TGCAGTGCTCGCGGGAGGAGCGGCACAGATACGCAGTATTTT
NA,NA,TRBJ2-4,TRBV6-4,CASSSRAGPNIQYF,TGTGCCAGCAGTTCTCGGGCAGGGCCAAACATTCAGTACTTC
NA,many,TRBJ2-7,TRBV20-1,CSARDGTYEQYF,TGCAGTGCTAGAGACGGCACCTACGAGCAGTACTTC
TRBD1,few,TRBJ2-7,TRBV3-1,CASSQAGQIPSYEQYF,TGTGCCAGCAGCCAAGCGGGACAGATTCCCTCCTACGAGCAGTACTTC
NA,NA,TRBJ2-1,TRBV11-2,CASSWSRGYEQFF,TGTGCCAGCAGCTGGTCTCGTGGGTATGAGCAGTTCTTC
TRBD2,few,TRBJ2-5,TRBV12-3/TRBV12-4,CASSFSSGGRTQYF,TGTGCCAGCAGTTTCTCTAGCGGGGGGAGGACCCAGTACTTC
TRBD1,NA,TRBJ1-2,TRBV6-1,CASSHRGQDGYTF,TGTGCCAGCAGTCACAGGGGTCAAGATGGCTACACCTTC
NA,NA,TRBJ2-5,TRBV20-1,CSARVGPQETQYF,TGCAGTGCTAGAGTGGGACCCCAAGAGACCCAGTACTTC
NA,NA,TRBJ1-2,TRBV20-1,CSARTGSLGYTF,TGCAGTGCTAGAACAGGGAGTCTTGGCTACACCTTC
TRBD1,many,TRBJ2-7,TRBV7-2,CASSLGPGQGVYEQYF,TGTGCCAGCAGCTTAGGGCCGGGACAGGGGGTCTACGAGCAGTACTTC
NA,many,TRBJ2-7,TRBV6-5,CASSSQGSSYEQYF,TGTGCCAGCAGCTCACAGGGTTCCTCCTACGAGCAGTACTTC
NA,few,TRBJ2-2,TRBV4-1,CASSPFAGELFF,TGCGCCAGCAGCCCGTTCGCCGGGGAGCTGTTTTTT
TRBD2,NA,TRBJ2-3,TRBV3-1,CASSQDTSGGIVDTQYF,TGTGCCAGCAGCCAAGACACTAGCGGGGGAATTGTGGATACGCAGTATTTT
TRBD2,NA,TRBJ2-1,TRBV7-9,CASIPPGTSGGDEQFF,TGTGCCAGCATCCCCCCGGGGACTAGCGGGGGCGATGAGCAGTTCTTC
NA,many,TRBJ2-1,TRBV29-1,CSVLEYGYNEQFF,TGCAGCGTTCTGGAGTATGGATACAATGAGCAGTTCTTC
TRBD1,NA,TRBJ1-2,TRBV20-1,CSASTTDRAYGYTF,TGCAGTGCGAGCACGACGGACAGGGCCTATGGCTACACCTTC
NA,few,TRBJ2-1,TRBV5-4,CASSFTAEQFF,TGTGCCAGCAGCTTTACTGCCGAGCAGTTCTTC
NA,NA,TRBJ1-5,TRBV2,CASSRTEMRNQPQHF,TGTGCCAGCAGTCGGACAGAAATGCGCAATCAGCCCCAGCATTTT
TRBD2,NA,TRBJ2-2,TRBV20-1,CSCISSGGGGELFF,TGCAGTTGCATATCTAGCGGGGGGGGCGGGGAGCTGTTTTTT
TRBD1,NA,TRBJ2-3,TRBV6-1,CASSGIGTAYSTDTQYF,TGTGCCAGCAGTGGAATAGGGACAGCCTATAGCACAGATACGCAGTATTTT
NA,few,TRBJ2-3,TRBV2,CARTSRVYTDTQYF,TGTGCCAGGACATCAAGGGTCTATACAGATACGCAGTATTTT
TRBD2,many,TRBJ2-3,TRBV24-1,CATSDFGTSGTDTQYF,TGTGCCACCAGTGATTTCGGGACTAGCGGCACAGATACGCAGTATTTT
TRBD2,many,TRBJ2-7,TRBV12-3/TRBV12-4,CASSSRLAGAYEQYF,TGTGCCAGCAGTTCCAGACTAGCGGGGGCCTACGAGCAGTACTTC
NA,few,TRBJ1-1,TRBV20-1,CSASTWDTDTEAFF,TGCAGTGCTAGTACATGGGACACGGACACTGAAGCTTTCTTT
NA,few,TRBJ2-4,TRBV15,CATSRGVAKNIQYF,TGTGCCACCAGCAGAGGGGTAGCCAAAAACATTCAGTACTTC
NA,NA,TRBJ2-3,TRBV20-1,CRASRGTQYF,TGCAGAGCTAGTCGAGGTACGCAGTATTTT
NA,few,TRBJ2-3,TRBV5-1,CASSSIDSTDTQYF,TGCGCCAGCAGCTCTATAGATAGCACAGATACGCAGTATTTT
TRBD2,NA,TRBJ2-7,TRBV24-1,CATSDPRTSGNLYEQYF,TGTGCCACCAGTGATCCCCGGACTAGCGGGAACCTCTACGAGCAGTACTTC
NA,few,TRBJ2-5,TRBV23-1,CASSQSMDWETQYF,TGCGCCAGCAGTCAATCGATGGATTGGGAGACCCAGTACTTC
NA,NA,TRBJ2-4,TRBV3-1,CASSQGFRFNLAKNIQYF,TGTGCCAGCAGCCAAGGGTTCCGTTTCAACCTAGCCAAAAACATTCAGTACTTC
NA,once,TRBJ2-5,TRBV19,CASTRTASFQETQYF,TGTGCCAGTACTCGGACGGCCTCCTTCCAAGAGACCCAGTACTTC